This T cell receptor (beta chain) emerged from a study of identifying expanded T cells in peripheral blood. Collection occurred without any documented infections or immune events in donors. The method was immunoSEQ multiplex PCR; TCRdb's version includes in-frame clones alone and lacks a portion of them. Here the sample spans 84,000 or so clones, 85% to 90% being singletons. This CDR3 contains 15 residues. Germline CDR1 is MNHEY and CDR2 is SVGAGI. The ends were cut back, 6 bases at V and 5 bases at J, with 18 bases in the middle. The clonotype comes from a person aged 18 to 70 in good health. V and J are TRBV6-5 and TRBJ2-3; TRBD2 is a possible D gene (7 bases). The specimen sequenced was blood. CDR3 DNA: TGTGCCAGCAGCCGAGGGGGGGCGCGTGGAGATACGCAGTATTTT. It translates to CASSRGGARGDTQYF.